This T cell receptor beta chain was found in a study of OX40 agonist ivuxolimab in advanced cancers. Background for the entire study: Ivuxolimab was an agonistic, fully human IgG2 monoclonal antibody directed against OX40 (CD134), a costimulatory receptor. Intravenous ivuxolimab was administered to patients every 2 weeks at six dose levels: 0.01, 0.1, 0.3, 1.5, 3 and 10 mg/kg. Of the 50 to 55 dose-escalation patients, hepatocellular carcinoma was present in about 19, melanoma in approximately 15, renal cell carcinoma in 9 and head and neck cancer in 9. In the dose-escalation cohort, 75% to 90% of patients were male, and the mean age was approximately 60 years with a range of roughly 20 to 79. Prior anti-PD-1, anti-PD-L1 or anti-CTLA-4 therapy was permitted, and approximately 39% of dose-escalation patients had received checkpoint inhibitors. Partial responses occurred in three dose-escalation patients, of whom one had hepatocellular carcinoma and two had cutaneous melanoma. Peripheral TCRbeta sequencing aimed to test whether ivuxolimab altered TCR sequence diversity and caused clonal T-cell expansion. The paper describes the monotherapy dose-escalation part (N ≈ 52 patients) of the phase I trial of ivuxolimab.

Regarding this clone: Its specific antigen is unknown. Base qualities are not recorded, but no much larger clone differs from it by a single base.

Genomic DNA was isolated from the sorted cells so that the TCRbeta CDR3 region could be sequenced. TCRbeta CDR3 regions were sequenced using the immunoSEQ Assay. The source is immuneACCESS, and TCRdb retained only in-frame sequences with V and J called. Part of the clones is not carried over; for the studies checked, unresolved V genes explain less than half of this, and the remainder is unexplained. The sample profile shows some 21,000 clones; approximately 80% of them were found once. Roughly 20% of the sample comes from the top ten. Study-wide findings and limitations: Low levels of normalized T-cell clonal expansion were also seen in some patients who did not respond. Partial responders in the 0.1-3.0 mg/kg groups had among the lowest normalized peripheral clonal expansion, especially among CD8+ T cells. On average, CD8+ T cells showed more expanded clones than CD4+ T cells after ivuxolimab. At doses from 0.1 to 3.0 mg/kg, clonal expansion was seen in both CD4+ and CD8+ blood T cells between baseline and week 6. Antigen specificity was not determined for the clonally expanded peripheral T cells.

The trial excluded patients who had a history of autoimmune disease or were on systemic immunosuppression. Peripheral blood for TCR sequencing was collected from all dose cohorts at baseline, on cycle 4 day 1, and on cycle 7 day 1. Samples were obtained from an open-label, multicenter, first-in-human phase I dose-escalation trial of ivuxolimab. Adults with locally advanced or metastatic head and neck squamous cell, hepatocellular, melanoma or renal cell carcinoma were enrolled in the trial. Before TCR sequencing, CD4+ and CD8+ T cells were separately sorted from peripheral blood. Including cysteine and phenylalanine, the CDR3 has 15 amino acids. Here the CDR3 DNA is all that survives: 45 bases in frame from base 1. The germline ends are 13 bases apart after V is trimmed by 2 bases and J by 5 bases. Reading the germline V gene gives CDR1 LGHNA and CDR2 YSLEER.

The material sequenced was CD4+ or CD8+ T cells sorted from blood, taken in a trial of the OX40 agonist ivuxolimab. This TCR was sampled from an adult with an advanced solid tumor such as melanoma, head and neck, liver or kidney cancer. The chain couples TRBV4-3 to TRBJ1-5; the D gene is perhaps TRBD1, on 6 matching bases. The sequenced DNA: TGCGCCAGCAGCCAAAACCGGGACACCGATCAGCCCCAGCATTTT. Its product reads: CASSQNRDTDQPQHF.